This TCR beta chain was captured in a study of blood T cell repertoires in COVID-19. Some clones are missing from TCRdb's copy, which holds only in-frame ones; the method was immunoSEQ multiplex PCR. The data show 200,000 to 250,000 clones, with around 87% seen just once and about a tenth held by the top ten. Germline trimming cut 8 bases from V and 1 base from J; bases unmatched to any gene: 6. Germline values: CDR1 LNHDA, CDR2 SQIVND (reference sequence). The CDR3 is 15 amino acids. The chain recombines TRBV19 with TRBJ2-2; 8 bases align to TRBD1. The clonotype originates from a woman aged 50 to 65 with COVID-19, enrolled during active disease. Sequencing was carried out using peripheral blood. The CDR3 DNA reads TGTGCCAGTGCTCGCGGACAGGGGAACACCGGGGAGCTGTTTTTT. Translating it yields CASARGQGNTGELFF.